A selection of T cell receptor beta chains follows, all from one sample in a study of response to subunit inactivated influenza vaccine. TCRdb recomputed calls from the RT-PCR reads with MiXCR, one row per CDR3 protein. The sample carries over 150,000 distinct CDR3 sequences, under 15% recorded once. This sample comprised CD8+ T cells sorted from PBMCs, obtained 4 to 6 days after vaccination. The receptors here all came from a man aged 50 to 59 who received an inactivated influenza vaccine. Both conserved end residues are part of each CDR3. The D gene is left open where the match is weak. Clone size is stated in some rows and not others, as once, few, many or a class when expanded.

abundance	v_gene	j_gene	d_gene	CDR3aa	CDR3nt
few	TRBV10-3	TRBJ2-1	.	CAISEDRYNEQFF	TGTGCCATCAGTGAGGACCGCTACAATGAGCAGTTCTTC
many	TRBV12-3/TRBV12-4	TRBJ2-1	TRBD2	CASTQGASGGASYNEQFF	TGTGCCAGCACCCAAGGGGCTAGCGGGGGGGCCTCCTACAATGAGCAGTTCTTC
.	TRBV7-9	TRBJ2-1	.	CASSEPGPSPINEQFF	TGTGCCAGCAGCGAACCGGGACCGTCACCTATTAATGAGCAGTTCTTC
.	TRBV6-5	TRBJ2-2	TRBD2	CASSYTFSTSGAGELFF	TGTGCCAGCAGTTACACATTTAGTACTAGCGGGGCCGGGGAGCTGTTTTTT
few	TRBV6-2/TRBV6-3	TRBJ2-1	.	CASSYPGLASYNEQFF	TGTGCCAGCAGTTACCCAGGGCTAGCATCCTACAATGAGCAGTTCTTC
many	TRBV11-2	TRBJ2-7	TRBD1	CASSKGQSYEQYF	TGTGCCAGCAGCAAGGGACAGTCCTACGAGCAGTACTTC
.	TRBV6-6	TRBJ2-7	.	CASYSGYEQYF	TGTGCCAGCTATAGTGGGTACGAGCAGTACTTC
.	TRBV11-2	TRBJ2-7	.	CASSLKGDEQYF	TGTGCCAGCAGCTTAAAGGGAGACGAGCAGTACTTC
.	TRBV4-2	TRBJ2-3	TRBD2	CASSRSGEAPDTQYF	TGTGCCAGCAGCCGGAGCGGGGAGGCCCCAGATACGCAGTATTTT
few	TRBV7-2	TRBJ2-5	.	CASSFGPGETQYF	TGTGCCAGCAGCTTTGGACCAGGGGAGACCCAGTACTTC
.	TRBV28	TRBJ2-7	.	CASSTLGEQYF	TGTGCCAGCAGTACCCTAGGGGAGCAGTACTTC